This record looks at one TCR beta chain sequence and its context. Its matching antigen is unknown. This sample is part of a study of T cell responses to AZD1222 COVID-19 vaccine. Study-wide context: Pooled together were second doses at about 4 or about 12 weeks.

The CDR3 is 16 amino acids. Germline V CDR1 and CDR2: SGDLS, YYNGEE. J was trimmed by 4 bases and V by 1 base; bases with no gene match: 6. Using immunoSEQ multiplex PCR, the repertoire was profiled, and TCRdb retains in-frame clones only, with some absent. In the table there are about 79,000 clones, around 80% of which are singletons. Broader study findings: Seropositivity was recorded at baseline in only a handful of AZD1222 recipients. Along spike, vaccine-associated CD4 TCRs were found throughout, with dominance at 160-218 and 743-854.

The sequence derives from an adult in good health. The input for sequencing was peripheral blood, taken on day 0 of AZD1222 vaccination. This chain connects TRBV9 to TRBJ2-1, with TRBD1 matching 9 bases. The CDR3: CASSVRQGGPYNEQFF. The CDR3 DNA follows: TGTGCCAGCAGCGTAAGACAGGGGGGACCGTACAATGAGCAGTTCTTC.